This T cell receptor (beta chain) was documented in a study of cytomegalovirus exposure and HLA in healthy donors. The length of the CDR3 is 18 residues. Primers included in the PCR were 60 Vbeta and 13 Jbeta primers. Authors' methods: Later analysis identified some 88 million unique TCR beta chains, some 10 million shared. Generated by immunoSEQ multiplex PCR, the TCRdb table keeps only in-frame clones and is missing some. V and J calls and clone size follow that table, whereas D and trimming were derived from the DNA. Of 200,000 to 250,000 clones listed, over 80% were seen once; the top ten hold 0.71%. In regard to this clone: What it recognizes is unknown.

Study conclusions and caveats: Other equally common chains were less clonally expanded than HLA-associated TCR beta chains, a later analysis showed. TCR beta chain V- and J-gene trimming was linked, in a later analysis, to a missense variant in DCLRE1C. Across donors, most TCRs were seen rarely, yet some public ones were widespread.

Sequenced sample: PBMCs. The J gene is TRBJ2-3, the V gene TRBV21-1; no check of the table's D call, TRBD2, against the DNA was made. TRBV21-1 is a recognized pseudogene. The receptor was derived from a boy between 2 and 15 years old in good health and CMV-seronegative. The CDR3 is CASSLHRGPPEGTDTQYF. As DNA, the CDR3 is TGTGCCAGCAGCCTACACCGTGGGCCCCCGGAGGGCACAGATACGCAGTATTTT.